This section outlines one T cell receptor (beta chain) sequence together with its context. As yet, its antigen is unknown. V dropped 4 bases and J dropped 5 bases, with 14 bases sitting between them. This CDR3 has 14 residues. Germline lookup yields CDR1 SGHTA and CDR2 FQGTGA. The data were obtained in a study of T cells in localized non-small cell lung cancer. Assay: immunoSEQ multiplex PCR; the TCRdb copy retains only in-frame clones and omits some. The data contain 55,000 to 75,000 clones, roughly nine tenths of them singletons. Study-wide results and limits: Higher adjacent-lung clonality was associated with shorter survival. Uninvolved neighboring lung showed the greatest T cell clonality, exceeding tumor. Heterogeneity remains possible because sequencing was limited to only one tumor region. Turning up in adjacent lung were a median about 61 of the top 100 tumor clones.

The V and J genes are TRBV7-3 and TRBJ1-2; D gene unclear. The sample was peripheral blood, taken before any cancer treatment. The clonotype originates from a man between 35 and 75 years old with stage I lung adenocarcinoma. CDR3 region: CASSSGPSKYGYTF. CDR3 nucleotide sequence: TGTGCCAGCAGCTCCGGGCCCTCAAAATATGGCTACACCTTC.